A selection of T cell receptor beta chains follows, all from one sample in a study of cytotoxic CD8 clonotypes in ibrutinib-treated CLL. Clones were sequenced by immunoSEQ multiplex PCR, and TCRdb holds only the in-frame ones, with some missing. The sample lists hundreds of thousands of clones, roughly two thirds seen once, with roughly 6% in the top ten. The source material was PBMCs, sampled after 36 months of ibrutinib treatment. These receptors were taken from a human donor with chronic lymphocytic leukemia. Each CDR3 is given with its conserved first and last residue. The D gene is left open where the match is weak.

v_gene	d_gene	CDR3aa
TRBV4-1	.	CASSQDLTNNYGYTF
TRBV4-1	TRBD1	CASSRPGTERAKNIQYF
TRBV28	TRBD1	CASRGQGQPYEQYF
TRBV5-1	TRBD2	CASSPGLAGGSYNEQFF
TRBV10-3	.	CAISESKNTQYF
TRBV5-1	TRBD2	CASSSRVGLAGGPPKGEQFF
TRBV13	.	CASSFRTEGYEQYF
TRBV14	TRBD2	CASSLFSGTSGISYNEQFF
TRBV7-2	TRBD1	CASSPPGQGGNTIYF
TRBV28	.	CASSFWDGTTIEQFF
TRBV6-5	.	CASSGATSTDTQYF
TRBV7-2	.	CASSLGGSRGETQYF
TRBV6-5	.	CASSLTDSQETQYF
TRBV18	.	CASSSASETQYF
TRBV6-5	.	CASRHGGGNEQFF
TRBV7-4	TRBD2	CASSFGPSGRALAKNIQYF
TRBV11-2	TRBD1	CASSSPGQGAYEQYF
TRBV5-1	.	CASSFDEIGAGELFF
TRBV6-1	TRBD2	CASSVWLAGGYTQYF
TRBV27	TRBD1	CASSAVYLDRNEQYF
TRBV18	TRBD2	CASSSRWTSGREKQNIQYF
TRBV11-2	.	CASSLASLGVFLTEAFF
TRBV6-6	TRBD1	CASSYPGQALSYGYTF
TRBV19	.	CASSMGGPAYEQYF
TRBV7-9	.	CASSLRGSYEQYF